This T cell receptor (beta chain) was observed in a study of early T cells in non-severe SARS-CoV-2 infection. Study overall: Sequencing input comprised bulk RNA from unsorted whole blood; chain pairing was not available. Findings and caveats of the study: VDJdb matching skewed toward anti-spike CD8 responses, missing private and CD4 specificities.

The V end lost 6 bases, the J end lost 4 bases, and 12 bases lay between the germline ends. The CDR3 consists of 14 residues. Germline CDR1 and CDR2: SGHNT and YENEEA. Individual cDNA molecules received unique molecular identifiers. Via MiXCR, TCRdb re-called the 5' RACE reads, giving one row per CDR3 protein. The table records tens of thousands of distinct CDR3 sequences, roughly 12% of them present only once. Of note for this clonotype: The antigen is not known.

The V call is TRBV11-3, the J call TRBJ2-2; D gene unclear. Sequenced material: whole blood, taken at baseline. The sequence was obtained from an adult who was a healthcare worker with PCR-confirmed SARS-CoV-2 infection or an uninfected control (not recorded which). The CDR3 region has the DNA TGTGCCAGCAGACCATTTACGGGCACCGGGGAGCTGTTTTTT. This gives the protein CASRPFTGTGELFF.